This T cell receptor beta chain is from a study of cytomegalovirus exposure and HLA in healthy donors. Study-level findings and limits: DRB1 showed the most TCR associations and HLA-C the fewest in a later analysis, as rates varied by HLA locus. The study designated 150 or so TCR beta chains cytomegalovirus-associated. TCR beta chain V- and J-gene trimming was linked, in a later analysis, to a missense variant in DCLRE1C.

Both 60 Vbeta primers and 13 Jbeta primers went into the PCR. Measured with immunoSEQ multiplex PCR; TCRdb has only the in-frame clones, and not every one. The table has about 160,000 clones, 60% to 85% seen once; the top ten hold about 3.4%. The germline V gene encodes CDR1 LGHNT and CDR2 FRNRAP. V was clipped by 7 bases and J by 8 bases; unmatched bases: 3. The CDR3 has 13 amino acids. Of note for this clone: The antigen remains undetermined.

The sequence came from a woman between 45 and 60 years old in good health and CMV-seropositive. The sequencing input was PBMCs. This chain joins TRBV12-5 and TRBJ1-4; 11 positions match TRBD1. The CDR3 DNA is TGTGCTAGTGCCCGGGACAGGGGGGAAAAACTGTTTTTT. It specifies CASARDRGEKLFF.